What follows are 12 T cell receptor beta chains derived from one specimen sequenced in a study of cytomegalovirus exposure and HLA in healthy donors. Vbeta (60) and Jbeta (13) primers were used in the PCR. Some clones are missing from TCRdb's copy, which holds only in-frame ones; the method was immunoSEQ multiplex PCR. The sample table sets out over 100,000 clones. Sequencing used PBMCs. The receptor source for this set is a man aged 18 to 35 in good health and CMV-seronegative.

This rearrangement joins TRBV30 to TRBJ1-1, with unresolved D. V dropped 1 base and J dropped 7 bases, with 7 bases sitting between them. Germline CDR1 GTSNPN, CDR2 SVGIG (reference sequence). The CDR3 loop spans 11 amino acids. This chain's CDR3 is CAWSEELEAFF. The CDR3 DNA is TGTGCCTGGAGTGAAGAACTTGAAGCTTTCTTT.

CDR3: CASSLRRGGNQPQHF. CDR3 nucleotides: TGTGCCAGCAGTCTTCGTAGGGGTGGCAATCAGCCCCAGCATTTT. This chain connects TRBV27 to TRBJ1-5, with TRBD1 as a possible D gene (5 bases). Trimming shortened V by 5 bases and J by 2 bases, and 13 bases separated the two germline ends. This CDR3 has 15 residues. Looked up from germline, CDR1 is MNHEY and CDR2 is SMNVEV (reference sequence).

This chain uses TRBV9 with TRBJ2-3; a weak D match, TRBD2 (6 bases). Trimming removed 3 bases from V and 1 base from J, with 12 bases in between. CDR1 and CDR2 from the germline V gene are SGDLS and YYNGEE. This CDR3 spans 15 amino acids. CDR3 loop: CASSGSGGGTDTQYF. Here the CDR3 DNA reads TGTGCCAGCAGCGGGAGCGGAGGGGGCACAGATACGCAGTATTTT.

V gene TRBV19 combines with J gene TRBJ2-7; TRBD2 might be the D (7 bases). V lost 2 bases, J lost 7 bases, and 18 bases lay in between. CDR1 and CDR2 from the germline V gene are LNHDA and SQIVND (reference sequence). This CDR3 is built from 15 residues. For the CDR3, the DNA is TGTGCCAGTAGTATATCCGGGGGGCCTCCCGGGGAGCAGTACTTC. It encodes CASSISGGPPGEQYF.

The chain employs TRBV28 and TRBJ2-7; 11 positions agree with TRBD1. V lost 2 bases, J lost 2 bases, and 2 bases stayed unmatched. The CDR3 totals 15 residues. Germline V CDR1 and CDR2: MDHEN, SYDVKM. In DNA, the CDR3 is TGTGCCAGCAGTTTAGGGGACAGGGGGACCTACGAGCAGTACTTC. Its protein product is CASSLGDRGTYEQYF.

The rearrangement joins TRBV27 to TRBJ1-1, with D unclear. CDR3 length: 18 amino acids. Trimming shortened V by 0 bases and J by 1 base, and 18 bases separated the two germline ends. CDR1 is MNHEY and CDR2 is SMNVEV in the germline V gene (reference sequence). CDR3 protein: CASSLSMVRRVKNTEAFF. CDR3 bases: TGTGCCAGCAGTTTATCCATGGTACGACGGGTGAAGAACACTGAAGCTTTCTTT.

The rearrangement uses TRBV5-4 and TRBJ2-7; possible D gene TRBD2, 6 bases. Between the trimmed V and J ends, which lost 2 bases and 1 base, there was a span of 7 bases. This CDR3 region has 13 residues. Germline V gene sequence: CDR1 SGHNT, CDR2 YYREEE (reference sequence). The CDR3 DNA sequence: TGTGCCAGCAGCTTTGGGGGGTCCTACGAGCAGTACTTC. Protein sequence: CASSFGGSYEQYF.

This chain connects TRBV5-1 to TRBJ2-2; D is undetermined. Trimming shortened V by 3 bases and J by 4 bases, and 16 bases separated the two germline ends. The CDR3 totals 16 residues. CDR1 is SGHRS and CDR2 is YFSETQ in the germline V gene. The CDR3 DNA is TGCGCCAGCAGCTATGGCCTGGGCGAATTCACCGGGGAGCTGTTTTTT. Translation: CASSYGLGEFTGELFF.

This chain links TRBV11-2 with TRBJ2-4; D perhaps matches TRBD1 (5 bases). The CDR3 spans 17 residues. Germline assignment: CDR1 SGHAT and CDR2 FQNNGV. The germline V and J ends were trimmed by 0 bases and 4 bases, with 16 bases remaining between them. The CDR3 coding sequence is TGTGCCAGCAGCTTAGATGGCAGGACACTTTATAAAAACATTCAGTACTTC. Translating gives CASSLDGRTLYKNIQYF.

The chain has TRBV7-9 and TRBJ1-6; 9 bases are a match to TRBD1. This CDR3 has 15 residues. The V and J ends lost 5 bases and 11 bases, in that order; junction bases with no gene match: 10. Germline V gives CDR1 SEHNR, CDR2 FQNEAQ (reference sequence). CDR3 sequence reads: CASSAGTGTGAPLHF. The DNA of the CDR3 is TGTGCCAGCAGCGCCGGGACAGGGACGGGAGCACCCCTCCACTTT.

This chain uses TRBV7-2 with TRBJ1-1; TRBD1 is a possible D gene (5 bases). V gave up 5 bases and J gave up 4 bases, with 11 bases separating them. Germline V gives CDR1 SGHTA, CDR2 FQGNSA. The CDR3 extends over 13 amino acids. The CDR3 nucleotides read TGTGCCAGCAGCCACCGGGGGTTCACTGAAGCTTTCTTT. As protein: CASSHRGFTEAFF.

The chain couples TRBV28 to TRBJ1-1; a weak D match, TRBD1 (6 bases). From germline, CDR1 is MDHEN and CDR2 SYDVKM. The CDR3 has 13 amino acids. V was cut by 8 bases and J by 7 bases, with 17 bases left in between. This CDR3 reads CASWGTGRIEAFF. The DNA for the CDR3 is TGTGCCAGCTGGGGAACAGGGCGGATTGAAGCTTTCTTT.